This note documents a single TCR beta chain sequence. What it binds is not known. These data belong to a study of T cell repertoires in cytomegalovirus infection. About the research overall: CMV epitopes that were recently identified and HLA-C-restricted were used alongside well-studied HLA-B-restricted ones. Through public TCR beta signatures, both CMV infection and matching HLA type were indicated.

Each CDR3 protein is one row after TCRdb ran MiXCR on the reads. The sample records around 230,000 distinct CDR3 sequences, around two fifths being singletons. The V end lost 5 bases, the J end lost 7 bases, and 21 bases lay between the germline ends. The CDR3 consists of 15 residues. Germline V lookup: CDR1 MRHNA, CDR2 SNTAGT. Study results and caveats: Identification of carriers of CMV plus the relevant HLA was achieved through cumulative public TCR beta family frequency. The ex vivo response was dominated by HLA-C-restricted CMV-specific TCR beta clonotypes.

Sample: CD8+ T cells from cultured PBMCs, taken from culture after CMV antigen stimulation. The receptor was derived from a human donor in good health (CMV status not recorded). Some clones in this sample may be carry-over from other donors' samples. This chain links TRBV6-4 with TRBJ2-7; no definite D call. CDR3 protein: CASSHATETLGEQYF. The CDR3, as DNA: TGTGCCAGCAGTCATGCCACAGAGACATTGGGTGAGCAGTACTTC.